The rows below give T cell receptor beta chains drawn from one sample of a study of PD-1 blockade in mismatch repair-deficient tumors. TCRdb's table, derived via immunoSEQ multiplex PCR, lists solely in-frame clones and lacks some. The sample records some 120,000 clones, 70% to 80% being singletons. The material was peripheral blood, obtained approximately 14 months after starting pembrolizumab. These receptors were collected from an adult with mismatch repair-deficient cancer. The CDR3 runs from the conserved cysteine through the conserved F or W. D genes are given only for firm matches. Expanded clones are given a class, and other clones once, few, many or no size at all.

cdr3_nt,cdr3_aa,j_call,v_call,d_call,clone_size
TGTGCCAGCACTATAGGGGACATACACGGGGGTGAGCAGTTCTTC,CASTIGDIHGGEQFF,TRBJ2-1,TRBV28,NA,NA
TGCAGCGTTGTTTTAGCGGGAGTTGCCCCCTACGAGCAGTACTTC,CSVVLAGVAPYEQYF,TRBJ2-7,TRBV29-1,TRBD2,NA
TGCAGCGTTGAGGACAGTGTTGGCACCGGGGAGCTGTTTTTT,CSVEDSVGTGELFF,TRBJ2-2,TRBV29-1,NA,NA
TGTGCCAGCAGCTTGCAATTTAACAGGGGCCTCTCCTACGAGCAGTACTTC,CASSLQFNRGLSYEQYF,TRBJ2-7,TRBV5-6,TRBD1,NA
TGTGCCAGTAGCGCTGACAGGGTCAATGGCTACACCTTC,CASSADRVNGYTF,TRBJ1-2,TRBV19,TRBD1,NA
TGTGCCTGGAGTTCGAAAATAGCGGGAGTCAATGAGCAGTTCTTC,CAWSSKIAGVNEQFF,TRBJ2-1,TRBV30,TRBD2,NA
TGTGCCAGCAGCCTCGGACTAGCGGCGGACTACGAGCAGTACTTC,CASSLGLAADYEQYF,TRBJ2-7,TRBV28,TRBD2,NA
TGTGCCTGGAGTGTAAGCAGCTACGAGCAGTACTTC,CAWSVSSYEQYF,TRBJ2-7,TRBV30,NA,many
TGTGCCAGCAGTTTGCGGCTAGCGGGAGTCGCCAATGAGCAGTTCTTC,CASSLRLAGVANEQFF,TRBJ2-1,TRBV27,TRBD2,NA
TGCGCCAGCAGCCTAGCCCACAGGAACACTGAAGCTTTCTTT,CASSLAHRNTEAFF,TRBJ1-1,TRBV4-3,NA,NA